One and the same sample provided the 6 T cell receptor beta chains below, sequenced in a study of cytomegalovirus exposure and HLA in healthy donors. PCR amplification relied on 60 Vbeta primers (plus 13 Jbeta primers). Profiling relied on immunoSEQ multiplex PCR, and the TCRdb table lists in-frame clones only, not all of them. There are roughly 120,000 clones in the sample, with 2.5% to 3% held by the top ten. The sequenced sample consisted of PBMCs. These receptors were obtained from a man aged 25-45 years in good health and CMV-seronegative.

The V call is TRBV7-3, the J call TRBJ1-3; D unresolved. Germline lookup yields CDR1 SGHTA and CDR2 FQGTGA. V was cut by 0 bases and J by 4 bases, with 13 bases left in between. The CDR3 runs 16 residues. The CDR3 loop is CASSLTPGSDGNTIYF. DNA for the CDR3: TGTGCCAGCAGCTTAACCCCGGGGTCGGACGGAAACACCATATATTTT. Full variable domain (rest looked up from reference TRBV7-3 and TRBJ1-3): GAGVSQTPSNKVTEKGKYVELRCDPISGHTALYWYRQSLGQGPEFLIYFQGTGAADDSGLPNDRFFAVRPEGSVSTLKIQRTERGDSAVYLCASSLTPGSDGNTIYFGEGSWLTVV.

The chain combines TRBV7-9 with TRBJ2-7; possible D gene TRBD2, 5 bases. The V and J ends lost 1 base and 3 bases respectively, with 7 bases between them. The germline gives CDR1 SEHNR, CDR2 FQNEAQ (reference sequence). CDR3 length: 13 amino acids. CDR3 region: CASSLGGLYEQYF. CDR3 nucleotide sequence: TGTGCCAGCAGCTTAGGAGGGCTCTACGAGCAGTACTTC. The full variable domain, with the rest looked up from reference TRBV7-9 and TRBJ2-7, is DTGVSQNPRHKITKRGQNVTFRCDPISEHNRLYWYRQTLGQGPEFLTYFQNEAQLEKSRLLSDRFSAERPKGSFSTLEIQRTEQGDSAMYLCASSLGGLYEQYFGPGTRLTVT.

The rearrangement links TRBV6-5 to TRBJ2-3; D is possibly TRBD2 (5 bases). Germline V gives CDR1 MNHEY, CDR2 SVGAGI. V was clipped by 4 bases and J by 1 base, with 12 bases between them. The CDR3 length is 15 residues. CDR3 protein: CASSSWGDRTDTQYF. In DNA, the CDR3 is TGTGCCAGCAGTTCTTGGGGAGATCGCACAGATACGCAGTATTTT.

This chain uses TRBV30 with TRBJ2-5; TRBD1 matches 7 bases. Per the germline V gene, CDR1 is GTSNPN and CDR2 is SVGIG (reference sequence). This CDR3 has 14 residues. V trimming: 1 base; J trimming: 5 bases; junction bases outside the gene matches: 7. The CDR3 DNA sequence: TGTGCCTGGAGTGAAGAAGGGGGCTCGGAGACCCAGTACTTC. This gives the protein CAWSEEGGSETQYF.

The V and J genes are TRBV5-5 and TRBJ2-2, with 11 bases fitting TRBD2. Germline lookup yields CDR1 SGHKS and CDR2 YYEKEE (reference sequence). This CDR3 comprises 14 residues. The V segment lost 2 bases and the J segment 7 bases; nucleotides outside the gene matches: 1. In DNA, the CDR3 is TGTGCCAGCAGCTTCCTAGCGGGAGGCGGGGAGCTGTTTTTT. It translates to CASSFLAGGGELFF.

This rearrangement joins TRBV7-9 to TRBJ2-1; 11 bases map to TRBD1. V gave up 4 bases and J gave up 5 bases; unmatched junction bases: 7. Germline V lookup: CDR1 SEHNR, CDR2 FQNEAQ (reference sequence). This CDR3 spans 16 amino acids. CDR3 sequence: CASSSGTGGLDNEQFF. CDR3 DNA: TGTGCCAGCAGCTCCGGGACAGGGGGTTTGGACAATGAGCAGTTCTTC.